These 32 T cell receptor beta chains came from one sample sequenced in a study of T cell responses to AZD1222 COVID-19 vaccine. Only in-frame clones appear in the TCRdb table, and some are missing; sequencing was by immunoSEQ multiplex PCR. The sample yields 150,000 to 200,000 clones, 85% to 90% seen once. This specimen consisted of peripheral blood, obtained on day 0 of AZD1222 vaccination. These receptor sequences come from an adult in good health.

The chain links TRBV9 to TRBJ1-2; possibly TRBD1 for D (5 bases). V dropped 7 bases and J dropped 3 bases, with 16 bases sitting between them. CDR1 is SGDLS, CDR2 YYNGEE, per germline. The CDR3 has 14 residues. CDR3 DNA sequence: TGTGCCAGCCGGGGGACTACGGACCACTATGGCTACACCTTC. Its translation is CASRGTTDHYGYTF.

Here the CDR3 reads CASSSLQGVYGYTF. The CDR3 DNA is TGTGCCAGCAGTTCCCTGCAGGGGGTCTATGGCTACACCTTC. This rearrangement joins TRBV28 to TRBJ1-2; TRBD1 matches 7 bases. The CDR3 sequence is 14 residues long. The junction had 6 bases not matched to a gene; V was cut back by 4 bases and J by 4 bases. In germline, CDR1 is MDHEN, CDR2 SYDVKM.

V is TRBV5-5 and J is TRBJ2-5; possibly TRBD2 for D (7 bases). Trimming took off 0 bases at V and 0 bases at J, with 12 bases between the two ends. Per the germline V gene, CDR1 is SGHKS and CDR2 is YYEKEE (reference sequence). This CDR3 region has 16 residues. This chain's CDR3 is CASSLVAGAYQETQYF. The CDR3 DNA sequence: TGTGCCAGCAGCTTGGTTGCGGGGGCGTACCAAGAGACCCAGTACTTC.

The chain couples TRBV6-6 to TRBJ2-3; 10 bases line up with TRBD2. CDR1 and CDR2 from the germline V gene are MNHNY and SVGAGI (reference sequence). This CDR3 comprises 15 residues. The trim removed 4 bases at V and 2 bases at J, leaving 3 bases unmatched. The CDR3 DNA follows: TGTGCCAGCAGTTTTACTAGCGGGGTCACAGATACGCAGTATTTT. Amino acids: CASSFTSGVTDTQYF.

This clone occurred a few times. V gene TRBV18 combines with J gene TRBJ1-2; D is unclear. CDR1 is KGHSH, CDR2 LQKENI, per germline. The CDR3 contains 13 residues. Deletions cut 2 bases from V and 3 bases from J, with 7 bases between. The CDR3 spells CASSPLSDYGYTF. The DNA of the CDR3 is TGTGCCAGCTCACCATTGAGTGACTATGGCTACACCTTC.

This sequence joins TRBV28 and TRBJ2-1; no firm D call. V was clipped by 4 bases and J by 11 bases, with 12 bases between them. Germline V CDR1 and CDR2: MDHEN, SYDVKM. CDR3 size: 12 residues. CDR3 loop: CASSSPSGKQFF. CDR3 bases: TGTGCCAGCAGTTCCCCTTCTGGAAAGCAGTTCTTC.

The chain joins TRBV7-2 to TRBJ2-2; D might be TRBD1 (5 bases). The CDR3 totals 14 residues. Germline-derived CDR1 and CDR2 are SGHTA and FQGNSA. V was shortened by 4 bases and J by 4 bases, with 10 bases between the two germline ends. CDR3 bases: TGTGCCAGCAGCTCAACAGGTGCCACCGGGGAGCTGTTTTTT. It yields the protein CASSSTGATGELFF.

V and J are TRBV30 and TRBJ1-4; a possible D gene is TRBD1 (5 bases). V was pared by 5 bases and J by 10 bases, with 8 bases between. The CDR3 is 10 amino acids. Germline V lookup: CDR1 GTSNPN, CDR2 SVGIG (reference sequence). CDR3 residues: CAWGARKLFF. The DNA of the CDR3 is TGTGCCTGGGGGGCCCGAAAACTGTTTTTT.

This chain joins TRBV6-2 or TRBV6-3 and TRBJ2-7, with TRBD2 matching 10 bases. This CDR3 is built from 16 residues. CDR1 MNHEY and CDR2 SVGEGT come from the germline V gene. V gave up 0 bases and J gave up 2 bases; unmatched junction bases: 4. The CDR3 reads CASSYSLAGLTYEQYF. In DNA, the CDR3 is TGTGCCAGCAGTTACTCACTAGCGGGGCTGACCTACGAGCAGTACTTC.

The genes are TRBV2 and TRBJ2-7; D remains unclear. The CDR3 is made up of 16 amino acids. V lost 2 bases, J lost 4 bases, and 18 bases lay in between. Germline-derived CDR1 and CDR2 are SNHLY and FYNNEI. The chain's CDR3 is CASSERSHNPQYEQYF. The CDR3 bases are TGTGCCAGCAGTGAACGTTCCCACAATCCCCAGTACGAGCAGTACTTC.

J is TRBJ2-3 and V is TRBV7-2; 8 bases are shared with TRBD2. Germline trimming cut 0 bases from V and 10 bases from J; bases unmatched to any gene: 6. CDR1 and CDR2 (germline): SGHTA, FQGNSA. CDR3 size: 14 residues. The DNA for the CDR3 is TGTGCCAGCAGCTTAGCGGGCGGGACTAGTGCGCAGTATTTT. It codes for CASSLAGGTSAQYF.

The chain links TRBV28 to TRBJ1-6; D uncertain. CDR1 MDHEN and CDR2 SYDVKM come from the germline V gene. The CDR3 runs 15 residues. V lost 3 bases and J 4 bases, leaving 10 bases between the germline ends. CDR3 DNA sequence: TGTGCCAGCAGTTTGGGTACACCGTATAATTCACCCCTCCACTTT. This gives the protein CASSLGTPYNSPLHF.

The V and J genes are TRBV7-8 and TRBJ2-2; tentative D call: TRBD2 (5 bases). Trimming removed 4 bases at V and 5 bases at J, with 14 bases between. Germline V lookup: CDR1 SGHVS, CDR2 FQNEAQ. The CDR3 extends over 15 amino acids. In DNA, the CDR3 is TGTGCCAGCAGCTCTCGAACTTCGGGGACCGGGGAGCTGTTTTTT. It codes for CASSSRTSGTGELFF.

This clone was found a few times. CDR3: CAWSVGNTEAFF. DNA of the CDR3: TGTGCCTGGAGTGTTGGGAACACTGAAGCTTTCTTT. This chain connects TRBV30 to TRBJ1-1; D is unclear. V was shortened by 0 bases and J by 1 base, with 3 bases between the two germline ends. This CDR3 is built from 12 residues. Germline V gene lookup returns CDR1 GTSNPN and CDR2 SVGIG (reference sequence).

This clone was observed a few times. The chain uses TRBV7-6 and TRBJ1-6; possible D gene TRBD1, 5 bases. The V gene lost 2 bases and the J gene lost 12 bases, with 11 bases spanning the gap. The length of the CDR3 is 13 residues. Germline CDR1 SGHVS, CDR2 FNYEAQ. CDR3 protein: CASSLSQGEPLHF. The CDR3 coding sequence is TGTGCCAGCAGCTTATCTCAGGGCGAACCCCTCCACTTT.

The chain has TRBV6-5 and TRBJ1-5, with unresolved D. Deletions cut 0 bases from V and 0 bases from J, with 9 bases between. The germline CDR1 and CDR2 sequences are MNHEY and SVGAGI. This CDR3 region has 16 residues. The CDR3 sequence: CASSYSAAYSNQPQHF. The CDR3 DNA reads TGTGCCAGCAGTTACTCGGCAGCATATAGCAATCAGCCCCAGCATTTT.

The CDR3 DNA sequence: TGTGCCAGCAGCCGGGGGGGAGCGGTAGCCCAGTCCTACGAGCAGTACTTC. Translating it yields CASSRGGAVAQSYEQYF. The chain uses TRBV5-4 and TRBJ2-7; 8 bases agree with TRBD2. Germline V lookup: CDR1 SGHNT, CDR2 YYREEE (reference sequence). The V and J ends lost 4 bases and 1 base, in that order; junction bases with no gene match: 13. This CDR3 has 17 amino acids.

The rearrangement joins TRBV10-2 to TRBJ1-4, with 10 bases lining up with TRBD1. Germline V gene sequence: CDR1 WSHSY, CDR2 SAAADI. The CDR3 contains 15 residues. The trim removed 6 bases at V and 8 bases at J, leaving 9 bases unmatched. The CDR3 loop reads CASREGTGAKEKLFF. The CDR3 region has the DNA TGCGCCAGCAGGGAGGGGACAGGGGCAAAGGAAAAACTGTTTTTT.

The chain uses TRBV28 and TRBJ2-7; weak D call: TRBD2 (6 bases). In germline, CDR1 is MDHEN, CDR2 SYDVKM. CDR3 length equals 14 residues. The germline V and J ends were trimmed by 3 bases and 3 bases, with 12 bases remaining between them. CDR3: CASSFRAGSYEQYF. The CDR3 DNA is TGTGCCAGCAGTTTCAGGGCGGGGAGCTACGAGCAGTACTTC.

The chain has TRBV3-1 (or the pseudogene TRBV3-2) and TRBJ2-3, with 7 bases fitting TRBD1. The V and J ends lost 6 bases and 1 base, in that order; junction bases with no gene match: 1. Germline V gives CDR1 LGHDT, CDR2 YNNKEL (reference sequence). The CDR3 loop spans 13 amino acids. The CDR3 is CASRTGGTDTQYF. CDR3 nucleotide sequence: TGTGCCAGCAGAACAGGGGGCACAGATACGCAGTATTTT.

V and J are TRBV28 and TRBJ2-1, with a tentative D call TRBD2 (6 bases). This CDR3 contains 16 residues. From germline, CDR1 is MDHEN and CDR2 SYDVKM. V was shortened by 4 bases and J by 6 bases, with 19 bases between the two germline ends. The CDR3 sequence: CASSSAPGVGRNEQFF. The CDR3 DNA reads as TGTGCCAGCAGTTCTGCCCCGGGGGTCGGGCGCAATGAGCAGTTCTTC.

The chain joins TRBV2 to TRBJ2-5; weak D call: TRBD1 (5 bases). Germline CDR1 is SNHLY and CDR2 is FYNNEI. The CDR3 length is 14 residues. Deletions cut 5 bases from V and 2 bases from J, with 12 bases between. The CDR3 DNA reads as TGTGCCAGCAGTTCACCAGGGTTACAAGAGACCCAGTACTTC. Translated, it gives CASSSPGLQETQYF.

The chain combines TRBV10-3 with TRBJ2-7; no clear D gene. The CDR3 has 11 amino acids. V was trimmed by 4 bases and J by 4 bases, leaving 5 bases between them. Germline-derived CDR1 and CDR2 are ENHRY and SYGVKD. Here the CDR3 DNA reads TGTGCCATCAGTGGCAGATACGAGCAGTACTTC. Translated, it gives CAISGRYEQYF.

The rearrangement uses TRBV27 and TRBJ2-5; 9 nucleotides agree with TRBD2. The CDR3 sequence is 16 residues long. Germline CDR1 is MNHEY and CDR2 is SMNVEV (reference sequence). The V and J ends lost 5 bases and 1 base, in that order; junction bases with no gene match: 8. DNA for the CDR3: TGTGCCAGCAGTCCCCGACTAGCGGAACGCCAAGAGACCCAGTACTTC. Residues: CASSPRLAERQETQYF.

This chain uses TRBV5-5 with TRBJ1-2; 8 bases match TRBD1. CDR3 length: 13 amino acids. V shed 4 bases and J 8 bases; nucleotides not matched to a gene: 7. In germline, CDR1 is SGHKS, CDR2 YYEKEE (reference sequence). The chain's CDR3 is CASSRQGAEGYTF. The DNA for the CDR3 is TGTGCCAGCAGCCGGCAGGGGGCAGAAGGCTACACCTTC.

The rearrangement links TRBV5-1 to TRBJ2-1; 8 bases fit TRBD2. V shed 3 bases and J 6 bases; nucleotides not matched to a gene: 5. This CDR3 is 14 amino acids long. Germline V gene data show CDR1 as SGHRS and CDR2 as YFSETQ. The CDR3 region is CASSSGGPGNEQFF. The DNA of the CDR3 is TGCGCCAGCAGCTCGGGGGGGCCGGGCAATGAGCAGTTCTTC.

V is TRBV28 and J is TRBJ2-1; 11 positions agree with TRBD2. V gave up 6 bases and J gave up 7 bases; unmatched junction bases: 11. Per the germline V gene, CDR1 is MDHEN and CDR2 is SYDVKM. CDR3 length: 16 residues. The CDR3 here is CASRRLAGSQGNEQFF. The CDR3 coding sequence is TGTGCCAGCAGGCGACTAGCGGGATCCCAAGGGAATGAGCAGTTCTTC. The whole variable domain, remainder taken from reference TRBV28 and TRBJ2-1, is DVKVTQSSRYLVKRTGEKVFLECVQDMDHENMFWYRQDPGLGLRLIYFSYDVKMKEKGDIPEGYSVSREKKERFSLILESASTNQTSMYLCASRRLAGSQGNEQFFGPGTRLTVL.

The CDR3 loop reads CASSLGASGGLNEQFF. CDR3 DNA: TGTGCCAGCAGCTTAGGTGCTAGCGGGGGTCTCAATGAGCAGTTCTTC. The chain joins TRBV11-3 to TRBJ2-1, with 10 positions matching TRBD2. The CDR3 is 16 amino acids. Germline V gives CDR1 SGHNT, CDR2 YENEEA. Losses at the gene ends were 1 base for V and 6 bases for J; bases not matched to a gene: 6.

This CDR3 reads CASSPPNGRGTSFTEAFF. CDR3 nucleotide sequence: TGTGCCAGCTCACCACCGAATGGCAGGGGGACCTCCTTCACTGAAGCTTTCTTT. The chain joins TRBV18 to TRBJ1-1; TRBD1 matches 7 bases. This CDR3 contains 18 residues. CDR1 KGHSH and CDR2 LQKENI come from the germline V gene. With 0 bases clipped from V and 4 bases from J, the junction kept 14 bases outside the gene matches.

This clone was observed once. The chain is built from TRBV2 and TRBJ1-4, with 8 nucleotides matching TRBD1. Losses at the gene ends were 6 bases for V and 4 bases for J; bases not matched to a gene: 7. From germline, CDR1 is SNHLY and CDR2 FYNNEI. The CDR3 has 15 amino acids. The CDR3 loop reads CASSSQGGLNEKLFF. As DNA, the CDR3 is TGTGCCAGCAGCTCACAGGGGGGCCTTAATGAAAAACTGTTTTTT.

The rearrangement links TRBV7-2 to TRBJ1-1; D is undetermined. CDR3 length equals 15 residues. Looked up from germline, CDR1 is SGHTA and CDR2 is FQGNSA. Trimming removed 0 bases at V and 0 bases at J, with 8 bases between. CDR3 bases: TGTGCCAGCAGCTTAGCCAGCGGGATGAACACTGAAGCTTTCTTT. Its translation is CASSLASGMNTEAFF.

The CDR3 nucleotides read TGCGCCAGCAGCCAACAGGGGGCGGTAAACTATGGCTACACCTTC. It yields the protein CASSQQGAVNYGYTF. The chain uses TRBV4-1 and TRBJ1-2; 8 bases are a match to TRBD1. The CDR3 extends over 15 amino acids. Germline V gene lookup returns CDR1 MGHRA and CDR2 YSYEKL. Trimming at V came to 2 bases and at J to 2 bases, leaving 4 bases not matched to a gene.